These T cell receptor beta chains were read from a single sample in a study of glioma-infiltrating T cells after dendritic cell vaccination. Generated by immunoSEQ multiplex PCR, the TCRdb table keeps only in-frame clones and is missing some. The top ten hold 5.5% to 7% of the sample, which has about 96,000 clones, approximately 80% seen once. Sequenced here: blood, sampled before dendritic cell vaccination. These receptors came from a human donor with glioblastoma. CDR3s include the opening cysteine and the closing phenylalanine or tryptophan. A D gene is named only where the DNA matches it firmly. Some rows have no size entry. The others give once, few or many, or a class for an expanded clone.

v_gene	j_gene	d_gene	abundance	CDR3aa	CDR3nt
TRBV19	TRBJ1-1	-	-	CASTLKDRLHTEAFF	TGTGCCAGTACCCTGAAAGACAGGCTCCACACTGAAGCTTTCTTT
TRBV7-9	TRBJ1-1	-	few	CASSLDPRTEAFF	TGTGCCAGCAGCTTAGATCCCCGGACTGAAGCTTTCTTT
TRBV28	TRBJ1-5	-	-	CASTTAGQDYSNQPQHF	TGTGCCAGCACTACCGCGGGGCAGGATTATAGCAATCAGCCCCAGCATTTT
TRBV28	TRBJ2-5	TRBD2	-	CASSWGLAGGLEGETQYF	TGTGCCAGCAGTTGGGGACTAGCGGGAGGGCTTGAGGGAGAGACCCAGTACTTC
TRBV11-3	TRBJ2-3	-	-	CASSLREGSDTQYF	TGTGCCAGCAGCTTACGTGAGGGTTCAGATACGCAGTATTTT
TRBV7-2	TRBJ2-3	TRBD2	few	CASSPIAGITDTQYF	TGTGCCAGCAGCCCAATAGCGGGGATCACAGATACGCAGTATTTT
TRBV5-4	TRBJ2-7	-	medium-sized	CASSLGQSSYEQYF	TGTGCCAGCAGCTTGGGACAAAGCTCCTACGAGCAGTACTTC
TRBV5-1	TRBJ2-5	-	-	CASSPSGETQYF	TGCGCCAGCAGCCCATCCGGGGAGACCCAGTACTTC
TRBV5-1	TRBJ1-1	-	once	CASSLGPTMNTEAFF	TGCGCCAGCAGCTTGGGTCCGACTATGAACACTGAAGCTTTCTTT
TRBV28	TRBJ1-2	-	-	CASSLMLVGYTF	TGTGCCAGCAGTTTAATGCTAGTTGGCTACACCTTC
TRBV19	TRBJ1-1	-	-	CASRQDSRITEAFF	TGTGCCAGTAGACAAGACAGCCGTATCACTGAAGCTTTCTTT
TRBV30	TRBJ1-5	-	-	CAWSVQRDQPQHF	TGTGCCTGGAGTGTACAGCGGGATCAGCCCCAGCATTTT
TRBV5-1	TRBJ2-5	TRBD2	-	CASSRGEKETQYF	TGCGCCAGCAGCCGGGGGGAGAAGGAGACCCAGTACTTC
TRBV28	TRBJ1-2	TRBD1	-	CASSRDRVDGYTF	TGTGCCAGCAGCCGGGACAGGGTGGATGGCTACACCTTC
TRBV10-3	TRBJ2-3	TRBD1	-	CAISHPGTAPDTQYF	TGTGCCATCAGCCACCCCGGGACAGCGCCAGATACGCAGTATTTT
TRBV6-5	TRBJ2-7	-	-	CASRADYGGAYEQYF	TGTGCCAGCAGGGCCGATTACGGGGGAGCCTACGAGCAGTACTTC
TRBV9	TRBJ2-3	TRBD2	-	CASSVASSGGRPQYF	TGTGCCAGCAGCGTAGCGTCTAGCGGGGGTCGTCCGCAGTATTTT
TRBV29-1	TRBJ2-3	TRBD2	once	CSVLSGRDTDTQYF	TGCAGCGTCCTGAGCGGGAGAGACACAGATACGCAGTATTTT
TRBV29-1	TRBJ1-1	-	-	CSVEGAGVSTEAFF	TGCAGCGTTGAAGGGGCGGGAGTGAGCACTGAAGCTTTCTTT
TRBV18	TRBJ2-7	TRBD1	-	CASSRGQGLREQYF	TGTGCCAGCTCACGAGGACAGGGTTTGCGGGAGCAGTACTTC
TRBV5-1	TRBJ2-7	TRBD2	-	CASSLGGVYEQYF	TGCGCCAGCAGCCTGGGGGGGGTTTACGAGCAGTACTTC
TRBV27	TRBJ2-7	TRBD2	-	CASSQSRVSGVEQYF	TGTGCCAGCAGCCAGTCCAGGGTTAGCGGGGTCGAGCAGTACTTC
TRBV19	TRBJ1-4	TRBD1	-	CASSLQGLNEKLFF	TGTGCCAGTAGTCTACAGGGGTTAAATGAAAAACTGTTTTTT
TRBV21-1	TRBJ2-3	-	few	CASSKAGTGAPDTQYF	TGTGCCAGCAGCAAAGCCGGGACAGGGGCCCCAGATACGCAGTATTTT
TRBV5-1	TRBJ1-2	TRBD1	-	CASSPQDRHGYTF	TGCGCCAGCAGCCCCCAGGACAGGCATGGCTACACCTTC
TRBV6-6	TRBJ2-1	TRBD1	-	CASTPLRTGGNNEQFF	TGTGCCAGCACCCCTTTGAGGACAGGGGGCAACAATGAGCAGTTCTTC
TRBV15	TRBJ1-1	TRBD1	-	CATSTMTGANTEAFF	TGTGCCACCAGCACAATGACAGGGGCCAACACTGAAGCTTTCTTT
TRBV11-2	TRBJ2-1	TRBD2	-	CASRQRGGSNEQFF	TGTGCCAGCAGGCAGCGGGGGGGCTCTAATGAGCAGTTCTTC